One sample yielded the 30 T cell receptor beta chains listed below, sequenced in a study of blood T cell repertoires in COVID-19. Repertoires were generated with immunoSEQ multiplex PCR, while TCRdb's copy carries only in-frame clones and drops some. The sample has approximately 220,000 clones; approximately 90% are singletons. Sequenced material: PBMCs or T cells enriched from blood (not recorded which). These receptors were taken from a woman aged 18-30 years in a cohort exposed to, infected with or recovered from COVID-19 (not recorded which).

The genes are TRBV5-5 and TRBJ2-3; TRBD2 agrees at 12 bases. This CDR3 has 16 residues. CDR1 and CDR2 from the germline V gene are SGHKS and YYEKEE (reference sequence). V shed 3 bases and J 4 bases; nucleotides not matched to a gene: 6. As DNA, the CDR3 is TGTGCCAGCAGCTCGACTAGCGGGAGACAGGCAGATACGCAGTATTTT. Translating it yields CASSSTSGRQADTQYF.

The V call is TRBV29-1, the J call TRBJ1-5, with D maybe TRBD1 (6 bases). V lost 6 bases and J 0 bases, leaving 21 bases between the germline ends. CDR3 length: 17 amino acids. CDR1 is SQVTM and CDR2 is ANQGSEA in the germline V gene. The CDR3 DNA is TGCAGCGTCCCGGCCCGCACCGGGACATATAGCAATCAGCCCCAGCATTTT. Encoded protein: CSVPARTGTYSNQPQHF.

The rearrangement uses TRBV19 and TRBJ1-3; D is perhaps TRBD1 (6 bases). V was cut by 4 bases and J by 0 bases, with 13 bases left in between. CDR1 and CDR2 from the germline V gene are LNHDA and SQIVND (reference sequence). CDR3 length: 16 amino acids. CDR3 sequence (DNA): TGTGCCAGTAGTAGCGGACAGCTCAGCTCTGGAAACACCATATATTTT. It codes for CASSSGQLSSGNTIYF.

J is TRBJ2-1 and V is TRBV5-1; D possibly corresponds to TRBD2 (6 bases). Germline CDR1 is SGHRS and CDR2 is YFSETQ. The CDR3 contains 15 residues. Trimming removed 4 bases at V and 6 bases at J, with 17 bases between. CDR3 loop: CASSPGLGGSNEQFF. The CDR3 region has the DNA TGCGCCAGCAGCCCGGGACTTGGGGGGTCCAATGAGCAGTTCTTC.

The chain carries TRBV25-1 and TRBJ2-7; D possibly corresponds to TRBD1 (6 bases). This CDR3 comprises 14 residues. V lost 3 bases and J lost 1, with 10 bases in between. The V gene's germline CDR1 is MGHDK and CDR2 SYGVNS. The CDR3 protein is CASSETGASYEQYF. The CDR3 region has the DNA TGTGCCAGCAGTGAGACAGGAGCTTCCTACGAGCAGTACTTC.

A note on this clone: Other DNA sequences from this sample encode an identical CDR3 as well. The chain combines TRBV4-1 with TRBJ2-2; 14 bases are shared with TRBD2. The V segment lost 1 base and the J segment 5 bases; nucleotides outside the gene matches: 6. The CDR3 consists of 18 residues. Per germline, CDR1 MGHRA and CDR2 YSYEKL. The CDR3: CASSQGGLAGVGTGELFF. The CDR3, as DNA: TGCGCCAGCAGCCAAGGGGGACTAGCGGGAGTTGGAACCGGGGAGCTGTTTTTT.

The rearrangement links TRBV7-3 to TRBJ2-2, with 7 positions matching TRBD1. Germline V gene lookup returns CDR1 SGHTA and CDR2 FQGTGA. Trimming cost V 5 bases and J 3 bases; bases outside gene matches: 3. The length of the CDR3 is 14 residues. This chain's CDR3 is CASSPDRDTGELFF. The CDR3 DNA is TGTGCCAGCAGCCCAGACAGGGACACCGGGGAGCTGTTTTTT.

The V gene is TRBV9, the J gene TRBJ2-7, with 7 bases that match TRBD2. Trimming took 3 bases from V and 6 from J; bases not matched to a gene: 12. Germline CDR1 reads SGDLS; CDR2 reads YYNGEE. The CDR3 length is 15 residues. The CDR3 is CASSERSGPQSEQYF. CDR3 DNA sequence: TGTGCCAGCAGCGAGCGTAGCGGGCCGCAGTCCGAGCAGTACTTC.

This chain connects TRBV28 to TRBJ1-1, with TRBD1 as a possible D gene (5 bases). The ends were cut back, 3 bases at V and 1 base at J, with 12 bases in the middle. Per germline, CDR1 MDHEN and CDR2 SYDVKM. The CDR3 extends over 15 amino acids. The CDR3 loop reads CASSFVTQGNTEAFF. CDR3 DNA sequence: TGTGCCAGCAGTTTCGTCACGCAGGGGAACACTGAAGCTTTCTTT.

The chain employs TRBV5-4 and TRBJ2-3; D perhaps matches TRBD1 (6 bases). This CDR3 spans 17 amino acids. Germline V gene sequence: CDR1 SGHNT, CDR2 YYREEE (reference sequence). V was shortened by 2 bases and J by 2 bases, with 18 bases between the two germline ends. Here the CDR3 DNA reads TGTGCCAGCAGCTTTTTGTCAGGAAGGGGGACCACAGATACGCAGTATTTT. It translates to CASSFLSGRGTTDTQYF. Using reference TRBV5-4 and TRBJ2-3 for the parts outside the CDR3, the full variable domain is ETGVTQSPTHLIKTRGQQVTLRCSSQSGHNTVSWYQQALGQGPQFIFQYYREEENGRGNFPPRFSGLQFPNYSSELNVNALELDDSALYLCASSFLSGRGTTDTQYFGPGTRLTVL.

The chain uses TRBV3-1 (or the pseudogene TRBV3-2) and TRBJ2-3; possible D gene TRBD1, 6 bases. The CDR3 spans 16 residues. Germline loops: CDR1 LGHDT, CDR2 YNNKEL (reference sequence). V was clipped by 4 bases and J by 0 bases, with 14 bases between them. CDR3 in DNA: TGTGCCAGCAGCCCCCGGACAGAGACTAGCACAGATACGCAGTATTTT. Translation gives CASSPRTETSTDTQYF.

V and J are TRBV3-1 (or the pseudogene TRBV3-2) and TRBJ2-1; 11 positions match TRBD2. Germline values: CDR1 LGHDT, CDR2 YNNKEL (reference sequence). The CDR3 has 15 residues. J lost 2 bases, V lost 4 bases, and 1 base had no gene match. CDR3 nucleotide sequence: TGTGCCAGCAGCCCTAGCGGGAGGCCCTACAATGAGCAGTTCTTC. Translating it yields CASSPSGRPYNEQFF.

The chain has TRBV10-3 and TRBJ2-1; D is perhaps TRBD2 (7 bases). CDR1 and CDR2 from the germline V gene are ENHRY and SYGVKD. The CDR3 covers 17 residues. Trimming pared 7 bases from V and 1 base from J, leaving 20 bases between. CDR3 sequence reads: CAITLRAGASSYNEQFF. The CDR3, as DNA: TGTGCCATCACCCTGAGGGCGGGGGCGAGTTCCTACAATGAGCAGTTCTTC.

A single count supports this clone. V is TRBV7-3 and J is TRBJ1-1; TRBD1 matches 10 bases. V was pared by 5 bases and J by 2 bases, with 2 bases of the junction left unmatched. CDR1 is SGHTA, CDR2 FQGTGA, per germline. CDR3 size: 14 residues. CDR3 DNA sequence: TGTGCCAGCAGCGGACAGGGGGGTAACACTGAAGCTTTCTTT. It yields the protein CASSGQGGNTEAFF.

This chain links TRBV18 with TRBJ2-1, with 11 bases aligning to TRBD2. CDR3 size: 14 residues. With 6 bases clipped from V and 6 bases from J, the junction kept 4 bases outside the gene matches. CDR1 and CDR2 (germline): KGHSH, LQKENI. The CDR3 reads CASSAGTSGNEQFF. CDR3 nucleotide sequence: TGTGCCAGCTCCGCCGGGACTAGCGGCAATGAGCAGTTCTTC.

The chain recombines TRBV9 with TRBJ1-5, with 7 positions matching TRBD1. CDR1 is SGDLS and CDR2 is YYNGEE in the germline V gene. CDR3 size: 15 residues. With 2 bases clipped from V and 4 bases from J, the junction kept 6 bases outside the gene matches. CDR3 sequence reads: CASSVTGTVNQPQHF. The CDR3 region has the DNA TGTGCCAGCAGCGTCACCGGGACAGTTAATCAGCCCCAGCATTTT.

Here the CDR3 DNA reads TGTGCCACCGGGGGGGACAACCAAGAGACCCAGTACTTC. It specifies CATGGDNQETQYF. The gene calls are TRBV24-1 and TRBJ2-5; TRBD2 might be the D (7 bases). V dropped 9 bases and J dropped 0 bases, with 10 bases sitting between them. This CDR3 contains 13 residues. Germline CDR1 is KGHDR and CDR2 is SFDVKD.

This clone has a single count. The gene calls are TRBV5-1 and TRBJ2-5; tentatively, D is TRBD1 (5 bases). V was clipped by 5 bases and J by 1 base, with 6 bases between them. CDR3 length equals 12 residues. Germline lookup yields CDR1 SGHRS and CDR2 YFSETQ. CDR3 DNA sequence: TGCGCCAGCAGTGACAGCCAAGAGACCCAGTACTTC. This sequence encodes CASSDSQETQYF.

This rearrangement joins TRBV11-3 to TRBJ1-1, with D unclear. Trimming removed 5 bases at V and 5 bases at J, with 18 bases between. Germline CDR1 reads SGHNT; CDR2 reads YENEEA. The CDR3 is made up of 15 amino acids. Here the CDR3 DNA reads TGTGCCAGCAGCCCTCCCGGGAAGGGAGGGACTGAAGCTTTCTTT. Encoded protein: CASSPPGKGGTEAFF.

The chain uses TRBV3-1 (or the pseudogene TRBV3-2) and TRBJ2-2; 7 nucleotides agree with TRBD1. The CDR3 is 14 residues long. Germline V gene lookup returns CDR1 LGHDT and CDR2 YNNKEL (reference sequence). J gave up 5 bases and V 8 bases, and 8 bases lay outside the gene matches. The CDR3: CASQGTVVTGELFF. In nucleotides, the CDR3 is TGTGCCAGCCAAGGGACAGTGGTAACCGGGGAGCTGTTTTTT.

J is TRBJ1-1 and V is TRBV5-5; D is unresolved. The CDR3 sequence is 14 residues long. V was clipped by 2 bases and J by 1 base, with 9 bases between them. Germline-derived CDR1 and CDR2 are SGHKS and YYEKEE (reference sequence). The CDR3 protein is CASSLAQTNTEAFF. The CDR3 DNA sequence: TGTGCCAGCAGCTTAGCACAGACGAACACTGAAGCTTTCTTT.

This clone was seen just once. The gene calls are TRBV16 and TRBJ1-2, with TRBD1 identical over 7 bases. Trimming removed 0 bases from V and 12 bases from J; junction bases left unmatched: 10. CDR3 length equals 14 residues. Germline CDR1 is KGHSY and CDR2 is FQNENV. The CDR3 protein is CASSQSIGPTGDTF. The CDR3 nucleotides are TGTGCCAGCAGCCAATCGATTGGGCCAACAGGGGACACCTTC. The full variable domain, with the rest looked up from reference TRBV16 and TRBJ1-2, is GEEVAQTPKHLVRGEGQKAKLYCAPIKGHSYVFWYQQVLKNEFKFLISFQNENVFDETGMPKERFSAKCLPNSPCSLEIQATKLEDSAVYFCASSQSIGPTGDTFGSGTRLTVV.

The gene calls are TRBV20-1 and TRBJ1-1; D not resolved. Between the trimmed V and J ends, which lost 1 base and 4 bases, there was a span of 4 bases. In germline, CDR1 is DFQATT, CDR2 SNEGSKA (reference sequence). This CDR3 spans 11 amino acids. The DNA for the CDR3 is TGCAGTGCTAGAGGGCCCACTGAAGCTTTCTTT. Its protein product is CSARGPTEAFF.

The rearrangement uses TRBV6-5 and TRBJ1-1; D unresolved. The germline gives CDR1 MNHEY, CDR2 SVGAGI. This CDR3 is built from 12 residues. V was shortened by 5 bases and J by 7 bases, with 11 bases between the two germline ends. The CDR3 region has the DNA TGTGCCAGCAGTAAGAGGGAGAGTGAAGCTTTCTTT. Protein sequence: CASSKRESEAFF.

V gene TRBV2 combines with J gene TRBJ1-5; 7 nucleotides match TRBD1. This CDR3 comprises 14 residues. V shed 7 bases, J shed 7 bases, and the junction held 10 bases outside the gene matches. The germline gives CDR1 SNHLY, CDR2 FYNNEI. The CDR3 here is CASTLESGGQPQHF. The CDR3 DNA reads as TGTGCCAGCACCCTTGAGTCAGGGGGACAGCCCCAGCATTTT. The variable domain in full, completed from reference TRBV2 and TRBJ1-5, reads EPEVTQTPSHQVTQMGQEVILRCVPISNHLYFYWYRQILGQKVEFLVSFYNNEISEKSEIFDDQFSVERPDGSNFTLKIRSTKLEDSAMYFCASTLESGGQPQHFGDGTRLSIL.

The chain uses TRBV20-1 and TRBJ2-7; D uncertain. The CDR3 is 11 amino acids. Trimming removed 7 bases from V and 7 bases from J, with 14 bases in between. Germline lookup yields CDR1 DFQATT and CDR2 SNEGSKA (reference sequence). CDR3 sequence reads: CSGGSEWEQYF. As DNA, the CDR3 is TGCAGTGGAGGCTCTGAGTGGGAGCAGTACTTC.

The CDR3 nucleotides read TGTGCCAGCAGTTTGCAGGGGGGCCCATCCATTCTCTACGAGCAGTACTTC. Translated: CASSLQGGPSILYEQYF. The J gene is TRBJ2-7, the V gene TRBV27; tentatively, D is TRBD1 (7 bases). Germline values: CDR1 MNHEY, CDR2 SMNVEV (reference sequence). This CDR3 is built from 17 residues. The V end was cut by 3 bases, the J end by 3 bases, with 21 bases between.

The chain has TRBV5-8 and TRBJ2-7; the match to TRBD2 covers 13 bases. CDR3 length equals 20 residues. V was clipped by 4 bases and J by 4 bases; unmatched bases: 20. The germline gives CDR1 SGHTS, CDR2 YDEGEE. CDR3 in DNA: TGTGCCAGCAGCACCCTGCCCGGACTGAATGGACTAGCGGGGGAGTACGAGCAGTACTTC. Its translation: CASSTLPGLNGLAGEYEQYF.

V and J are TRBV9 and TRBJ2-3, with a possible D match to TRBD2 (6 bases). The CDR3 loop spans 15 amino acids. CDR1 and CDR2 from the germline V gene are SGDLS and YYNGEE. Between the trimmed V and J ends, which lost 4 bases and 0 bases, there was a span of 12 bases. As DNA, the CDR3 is TGTGCCAGCAGCCCCCGGGGAGGTAGCACAGATACGCAGTATTTT. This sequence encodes CASSPRGGSTDTQYF.

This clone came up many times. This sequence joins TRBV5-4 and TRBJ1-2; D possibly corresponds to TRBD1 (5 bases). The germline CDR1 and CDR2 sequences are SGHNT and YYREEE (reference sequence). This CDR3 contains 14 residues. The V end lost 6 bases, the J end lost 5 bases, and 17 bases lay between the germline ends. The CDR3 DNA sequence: TGTGCCAGCACCTCGGGGGTGGGGACTTATGGCTACACCTTC. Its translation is CASTSGVGTYGYTF.